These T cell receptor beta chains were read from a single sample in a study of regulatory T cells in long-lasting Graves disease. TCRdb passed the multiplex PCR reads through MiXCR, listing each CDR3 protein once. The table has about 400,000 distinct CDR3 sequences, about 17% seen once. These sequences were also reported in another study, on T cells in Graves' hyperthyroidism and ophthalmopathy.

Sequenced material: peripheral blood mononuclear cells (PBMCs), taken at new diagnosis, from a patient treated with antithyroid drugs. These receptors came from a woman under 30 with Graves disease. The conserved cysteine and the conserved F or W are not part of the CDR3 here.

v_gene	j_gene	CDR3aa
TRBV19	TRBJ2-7	ASSITPRTRSSYEQY
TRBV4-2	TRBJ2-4	ASSQDSPNSKTNIQY
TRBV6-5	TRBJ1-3	ASSYNGDRVNTIY
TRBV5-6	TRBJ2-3	ASSLRSHTDTQY
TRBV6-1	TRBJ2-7	ASSDLWGQY
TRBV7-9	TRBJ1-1	ASSSGTGRGTEAF
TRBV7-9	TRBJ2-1	ASSASFARNNEQF
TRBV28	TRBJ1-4	ASRDRDRGWKLF
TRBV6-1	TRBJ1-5	ASSEISRNQPQH
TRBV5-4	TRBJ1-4	ASSIDSAIEKLF
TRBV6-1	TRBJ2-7	ASSVGGLYEQY
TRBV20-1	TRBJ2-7	SASETGRPYEQY
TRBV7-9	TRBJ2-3	ASSFRHVSSGSTDTQY
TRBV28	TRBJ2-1	ASSSASGTNEQF
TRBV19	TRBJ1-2	ASTTPRSSYGYT
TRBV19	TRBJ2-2	ASTGQGVTGELF
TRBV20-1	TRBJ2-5	SATGAGGGQETQY
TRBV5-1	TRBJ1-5	ASSSTGGGGQPQH
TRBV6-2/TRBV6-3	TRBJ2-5	ASSYAAGGLQETQY
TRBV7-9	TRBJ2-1	ASSLALSLHEQF
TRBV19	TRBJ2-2	ASSGGSAGLGELF
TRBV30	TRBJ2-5	AWGGQEKGETQY
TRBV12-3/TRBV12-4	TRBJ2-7	ASRDRDSVSSYEQY
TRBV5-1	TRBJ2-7	ASSLAGVTTGEVNEQY
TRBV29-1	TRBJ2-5	SVEDMQGARETQY
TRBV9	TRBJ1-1	ASATGVNTEAF
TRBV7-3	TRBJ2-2	ASSWDSTGELF
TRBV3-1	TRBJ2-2	ASSETLAGNTGELF
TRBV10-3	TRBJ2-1	AISESLAGGGKNEQF
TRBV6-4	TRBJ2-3	ASSDSQRGSRY
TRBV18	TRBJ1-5	ASSLNFNQPQH
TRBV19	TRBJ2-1	ASTPGTSGSWNEQF
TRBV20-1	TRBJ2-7	SARATDRELR
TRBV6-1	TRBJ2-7	ASSEYGTGPYEQY
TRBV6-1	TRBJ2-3	ASRGAFIQDTQY
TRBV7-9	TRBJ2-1	ASSALPGQGYEQF
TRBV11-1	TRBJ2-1	ASSSGQGPYNEQF
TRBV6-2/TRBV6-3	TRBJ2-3	ASTPPGHRSTDTQY
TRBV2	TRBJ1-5	ASGVVGTNQPQH
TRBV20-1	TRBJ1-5	SARITGQTGNQPQH
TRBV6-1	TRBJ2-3	ATRGTGTDTQY
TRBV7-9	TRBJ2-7	ASSRPPYEQY
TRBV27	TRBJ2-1	ASSPLLAGGPYEQF